This entry concerns a single TCR beta chain. TCRdb's table, derived via immunoSEQ multiplex PCR, lists solely in-frame clones and lacks some. This sample has fewer than 200,000 clones, with 86% found just once. CDR3 length: 14 residues. CDR1 is MNHEY, CDR2 SVGAGI, per germline. Trimming removed 5 bases from V and 4 bases from J, with 13 bases in between. This entry is derived from a study of blood T cell repertoires in COVID-19. Study as a whole: Donors in the United States, Italy and Spain gave samples during acute or convalescent COVID-19. Sample material is recorded as cDNA or gDNA derived from T cells, B-cell-depleted T cells, or PBMCs.

This TCR was recovered from a man aged 50 to 60 with active or convalescent COVID-19. The sample was peripheral blood. The V gene is TRBV6-5, the J gene TRBJ2-3, with D possibly TRBD2 on 6 matching bases. The CDR3 is CASSPSSGADTQYF. CDR3 DNA: TGTGCCAGCAGTCCTAGTTCGGGGGCAGATACGCAGTATTTT.